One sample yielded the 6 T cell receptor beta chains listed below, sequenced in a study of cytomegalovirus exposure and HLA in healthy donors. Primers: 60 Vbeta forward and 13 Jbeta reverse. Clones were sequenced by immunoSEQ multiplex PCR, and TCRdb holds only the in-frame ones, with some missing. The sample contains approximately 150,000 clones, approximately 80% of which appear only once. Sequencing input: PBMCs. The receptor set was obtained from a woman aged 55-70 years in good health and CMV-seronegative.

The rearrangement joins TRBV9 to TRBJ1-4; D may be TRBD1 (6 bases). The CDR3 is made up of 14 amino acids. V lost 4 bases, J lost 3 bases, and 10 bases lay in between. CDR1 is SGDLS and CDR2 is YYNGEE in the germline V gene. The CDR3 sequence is CASSSGGANEKLFF. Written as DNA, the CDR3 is TGTGCCAGCAGCTCTGGGGGCGCTAATGAAAAACTGTTTTTT.

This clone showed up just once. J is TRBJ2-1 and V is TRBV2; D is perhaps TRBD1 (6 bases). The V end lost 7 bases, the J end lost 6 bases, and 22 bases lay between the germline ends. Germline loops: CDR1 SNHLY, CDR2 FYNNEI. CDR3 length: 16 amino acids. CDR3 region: CASKLRVQGPSNEQFF. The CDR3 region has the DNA TGTGCCAGCAAGTTACGCGTACAGGGCCCCAGCAATGAGCAGTTCTTC.

This CDR3 reads CSVTQRGDYEQYF. The DNA of the CDR3 is TGCAGCGTTACTCAGCGGGGGGACTACGAGCAGTACTTC. This sequence joins TRBV29-1 and TRBJ2-7; 9 nucleotides line up with TRBD2. Germline V gene lookup returns CDR1 SQVTM and CDR2 ANQGSEA. This CDR3 has 13 amino acids. V lost 5 bases, J lost 3 bases, and 5 bases stayed unmatched.

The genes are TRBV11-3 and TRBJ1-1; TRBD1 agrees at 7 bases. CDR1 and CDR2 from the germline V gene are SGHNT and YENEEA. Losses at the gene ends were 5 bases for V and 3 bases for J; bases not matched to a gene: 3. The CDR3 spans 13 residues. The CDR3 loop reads CASSLDRDTEAFF. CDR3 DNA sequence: TGTGCCAGCAGCCTCGACAGGGACACTGAAGCTTTCTTT.

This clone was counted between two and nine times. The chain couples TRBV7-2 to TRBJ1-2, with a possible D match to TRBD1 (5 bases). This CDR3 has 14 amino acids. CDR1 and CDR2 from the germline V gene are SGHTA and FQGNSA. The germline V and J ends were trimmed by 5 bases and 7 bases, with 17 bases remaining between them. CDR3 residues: CASSGDAGRGGYTF. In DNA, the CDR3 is TGTGCCAGCAGCGGAGATGCAGGGCGTGGTGGCTACACCTTC. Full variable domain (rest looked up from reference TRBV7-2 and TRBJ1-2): GAGVSQSPSNKVTEKGKDVELRCDPISGHTALYWYRQSLGQGLEFLIYFQGNSAPDKSGLPSDRFSAERTGGSVSTLTIQRTQQEDSAVYLCASSGDAGRGGYTFGSGTRLTVV.

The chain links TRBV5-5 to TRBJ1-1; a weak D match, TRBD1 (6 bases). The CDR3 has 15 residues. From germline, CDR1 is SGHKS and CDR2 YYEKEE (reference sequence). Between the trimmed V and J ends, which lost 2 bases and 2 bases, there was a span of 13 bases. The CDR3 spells CASSLATGTNTEAFF. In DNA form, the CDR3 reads TGTGCCAGCAGCTTAGCTACAGGGACCAACACTGAAGCTTTCTTT.